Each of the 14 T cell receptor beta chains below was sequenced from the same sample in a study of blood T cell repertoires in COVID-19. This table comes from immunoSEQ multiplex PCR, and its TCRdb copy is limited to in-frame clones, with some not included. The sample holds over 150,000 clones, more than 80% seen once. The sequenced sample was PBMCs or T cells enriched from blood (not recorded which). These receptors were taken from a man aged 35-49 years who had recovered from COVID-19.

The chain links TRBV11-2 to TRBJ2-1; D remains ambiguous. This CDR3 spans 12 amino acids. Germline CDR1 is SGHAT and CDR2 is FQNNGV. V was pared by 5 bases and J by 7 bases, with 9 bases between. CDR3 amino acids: CASSLRVNEQFF. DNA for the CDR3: TGTGCCAGCAGCCTACGGGTAAATGAGCAGTTCTTC.

The CDR3 bases are TGTGCCAGCAGCTTAGATGGGACATCCCCCTATGGCTACACCTTC. The encoded protein is CASSLDGTSPYGYTF. V is TRBV11-2 and J is TRBJ1-2; perhaps TRBD1 as D (6 bases). The CDR3 is 15 residues long. V dropped 0 bases and J dropped 4 bases, with 12 bases sitting between them. CDR1 SGHAT and CDR2 FQNNGV come from the germline V gene.

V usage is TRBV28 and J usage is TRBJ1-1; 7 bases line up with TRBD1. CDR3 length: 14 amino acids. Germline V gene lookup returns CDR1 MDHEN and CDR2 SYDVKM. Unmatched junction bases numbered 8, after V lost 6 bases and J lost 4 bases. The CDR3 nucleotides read TGTGCCAGCAGGAAGGGGACAGTTGGCACTGAAGCTTTCTTT. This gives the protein CASRKGTVGTEAFF.

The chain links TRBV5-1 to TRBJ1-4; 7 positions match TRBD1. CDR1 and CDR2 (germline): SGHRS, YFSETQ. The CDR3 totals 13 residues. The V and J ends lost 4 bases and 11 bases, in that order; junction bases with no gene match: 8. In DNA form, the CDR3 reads TGCGCCAGCAGCCTAGGACAGGCCGGCAAACTGTTTTTT. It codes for CASSLGQAGKLFF.

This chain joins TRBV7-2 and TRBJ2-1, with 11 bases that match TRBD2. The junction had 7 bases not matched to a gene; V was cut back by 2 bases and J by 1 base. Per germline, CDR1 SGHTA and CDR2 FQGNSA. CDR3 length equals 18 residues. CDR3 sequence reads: CASSLRSTSGGSYNEQFF. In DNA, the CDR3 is TGTGCCAGCAGCTTAAGGTCCACTAGCGGGGGTTCCTACAATGAGCAGTTCTTC.

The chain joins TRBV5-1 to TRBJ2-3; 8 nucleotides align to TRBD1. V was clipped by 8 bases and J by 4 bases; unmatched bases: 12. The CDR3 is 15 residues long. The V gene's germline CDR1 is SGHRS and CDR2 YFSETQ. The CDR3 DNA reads TGCGCCAGTGTCTCAACAGGGGGTGTCCCAGATACGCAGTATTTT. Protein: CASVSTGGVPDTQYF.

CDR3 sequence: CASSYSLEGPQHF. CDR3 nucleotides: TGTGCCAGCAGTTACTCCCTCGAGGGGCCCCAGCATTTT. The chain carries TRBV28 and TRBJ1-5; the D is unclear. Trimming pared 4 bases from V and 9 bases from J, leaving 13 bases between. Looked up from germline, CDR1 is MDHEN and CDR2 is SYDVKM. The CDR3 has 13 amino acids.

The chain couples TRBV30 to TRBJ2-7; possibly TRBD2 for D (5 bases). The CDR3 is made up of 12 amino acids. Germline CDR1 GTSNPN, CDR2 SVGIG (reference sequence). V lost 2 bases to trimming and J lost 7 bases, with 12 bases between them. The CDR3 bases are TGTGCCTGGAGTCCCGGGGTAGGGGAGCAGTACTTC. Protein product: CAWSPGVGEQYF.

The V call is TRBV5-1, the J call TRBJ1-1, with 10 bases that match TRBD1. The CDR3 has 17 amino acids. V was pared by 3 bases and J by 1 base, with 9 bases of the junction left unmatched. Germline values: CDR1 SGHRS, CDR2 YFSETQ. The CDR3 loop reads CASSSTGGGNSNTEAFF. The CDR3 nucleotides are TGCGCCAGCAGCTCGACAGGGGGCGGGAACTCGAACACTGAAGCTTTCTTT. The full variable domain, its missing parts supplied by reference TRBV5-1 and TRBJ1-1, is KAGVTQTPRYLIKTRGQQVTLSCSPISGHRSVSWYQQTPGQGLQFLFEYFSETQRNKGNFPGRFSGRQFSNSRSEMNVSTLELGDSALYLCASSSTGGGNSNTEAFFGQGTRLTVV.

This CDR3 reads CASSPGQANTEAFF. The CDR3, as DNA: TGTGCCAGCTCACCGGGACAGGCGAACACTGAAGCTTTCTTT. V is TRBV18 and J is TRBJ1-1; 8 bases are shared with TRBD1. Trimming took 3 bases from V and 1 from J; bases not matched to a gene: 1. The germline V gene has CDR1 KGHSH and CDR2 LQKENI. The CDR3 extends over 14 amino acids.

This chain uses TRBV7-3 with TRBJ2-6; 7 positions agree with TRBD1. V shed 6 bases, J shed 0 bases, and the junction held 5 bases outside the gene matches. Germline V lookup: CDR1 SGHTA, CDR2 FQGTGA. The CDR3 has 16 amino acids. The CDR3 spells CASSTTGVSGANVLTF. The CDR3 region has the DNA TGTGCCAGCAGTACCACAGGGGTCTCTGGGGCCAACGTCCTGACTTTC.

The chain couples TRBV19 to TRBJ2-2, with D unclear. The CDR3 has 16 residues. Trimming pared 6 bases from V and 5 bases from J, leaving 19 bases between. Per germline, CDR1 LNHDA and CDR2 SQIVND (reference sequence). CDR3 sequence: CASSLRPGILTGELFF. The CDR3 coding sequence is TGTGCCAGTAGCCTTAGGCCAGGAATTTTGACCGGGGAGCTGTTTTTT.

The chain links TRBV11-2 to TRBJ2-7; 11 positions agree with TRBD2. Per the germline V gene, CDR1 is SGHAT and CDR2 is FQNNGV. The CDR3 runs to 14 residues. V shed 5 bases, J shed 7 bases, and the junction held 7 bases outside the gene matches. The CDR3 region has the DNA TGTGCCAGCAGCATTAGCGGGAGGGCCTCTGAGCAGTACTTC. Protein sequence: CASSISGRASEQYF.

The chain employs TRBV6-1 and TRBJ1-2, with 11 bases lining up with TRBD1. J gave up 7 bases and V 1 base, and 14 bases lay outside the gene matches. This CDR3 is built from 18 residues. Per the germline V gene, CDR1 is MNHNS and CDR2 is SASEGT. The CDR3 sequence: CASSEGRTGGSLRGGYTF. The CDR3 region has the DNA TGTGCCAGCAGTGAAGGTCGGACAGGGGGCTCACTACGGGGTGGCTACACCTTC.